These 17 T cell receptor beta chains came from one sample sequenced in a study of CD8 T cells in Susac syndrome. The RNA input was roughly 0.45 to 1 ug, and it was reverse transcribed with random hexamers. TCRdb reprocessed the immunoSEQ multiplex PCR reads with MiXCR, giving one entry per CDR3 protein. Among tens of thousands of distinct CDR3 sequences listed, approximately 96% were seen once. The sample taken for sequencing was CD8+ T cells from PBMCs. Source of these receptors: a human donor with Susac syndrome.

V and J are TRBV20-1 and TRBJ2-1, with D possibly TRBD2 on 6 matching bases. Looked up from germline, CDR1 is DFQATT and CDR2 is SNEGSKA (reference sequence). V lost 2 bases, J lost 0 bases, and 14 bases lay in between. The CDR3 has 16 residues. As DNA, the CDR3 is TGCAGTGCTAGAAGGTCGCGGGGAAGCTCCTACAATGAGCAGTTCTTC. This translates into CSARRSRGSSYNEQFF.

The chain couples TRBV30 to TRBJ1-1, with D maybe TRBD1 (6 bases). The CDR3 sequence is 11 residues long. Trimming removed 4 bases from V and 4 bases from J, with 7 bases in between. Germline CDR1 and CDR2: GTSNPN and SVGIG (reference sequence). The CDR3 sequence: CAWNRVTEAFF. The CDR3, as DNA: TGTGCCTGGAACAGGGTCACTGAAGCTTTCTTT.

The V and J genes are TRBV7-9 and TRBJ1-2, with 10 bases that match TRBD1. Germline V lookup: CDR1 SEHNR, CDR2 FQNEAQ (reference sequence). The CDR3 is made up of 14 amino acids. V dropped 11 bases and J dropped 4; count of bases not matched to a gene: 10. CDR3 amino acids: CAVSGQGLIYGYTF. The CDR3 bases are TGTGCCGTTTCGGGACAGGGGTTGATCTATGGCTACACCTTC.

The chain carries TRBV23-1 and TRBJ2-2, with D hard to call. TRBV23-1 is flagged as an ORF with uncertain function. V was shortened by 3 bases and J by 4 bases, with 18 bases between the two germline ends. This CDR3 comprises 17 residues. CDR3 region: CASSHTSGVRGTGELFF. The CDR3 DNA is TGCGCCAGCAGTCACACGAGTGGGGTTCGCGGCACCGGGGAGCTGTTTTTT.

V and J are TRBV20-1 and TRBJ1-1; D not certain. V lost 2 bases to trimming and J lost 4 bases, with 14 bases between them. This CDR3 is built from 14 residues. Germline CDR1 is DFQATT and CDR2 is SNEGSKA (reference sequence). CDR3 residues: CSARTRARGTEAFF. CDR3 DNA: TGCAGTGCTAGAACCCGGGCGCGGGGCACTGAAGCTTTCTTT.

V and J are TRBV3-1 and TRBJ2-1; 12 nucleotides match TRBD2. Trimming removed 4 bases from V and 8 bases from J; junction bases left unmatched: 9. Germline values: CDR1 LGHDT, CDR2 YNNKEL (reference sequence). The CDR3 is made up of 16 amino acids. CDR3: CASSLGTSGGQDEQFF. CDR3 DNA sequence: TGTGCCAGCAGCCTTGGAACTAGCGGGGGGCAAGATGAGCAGTTCTTC.

This rearrangement joins TRBV4-2 to TRBJ2-1, with D perhaps matching TRBD2 (5 bases). Germline V gives CDR1 LGHNA, CDR2 YNFKEQ. This CDR3 has 15 residues. V was shortened by 0 bases and J by 5 bases, with 11 bases between the two germline ends. CDR3 DNA sequence: TGTGCCAGCAGCCAAGAGGGAGATAGGGACAATGAGCAGTTCTTC. This gives the protein CASSQEGDRDNEQFF.

In its sample, this clonotype was seen once. V is TRBV19 and J is TRBJ1-6; D ambiguous. Per the germline V gene, CDR1 is LNHDA and CDR2 is SQIVND (reference sequence). Deletions cut 5 bases from V and 7 bases from J, with 12 bases between. This CDR3 is built from 14 residues. The CDR3 sequence is CASSFRVGNSPLHF. The CDR3 DNA sequence: TGTGCCAGTAGTTTTCGAGTGGGGAATTCACCCCTCCACTTT.

The V and J genes are TRBV4-3 and TRBJ2-1; perhaps TRBD1 as D (6 bases). The CDR3 covers 13 residues. The germline V gene has CDR1 LGHNA and CDR2 YSLEER. V lost 3 bases and J lost 5, with 8 bases in between. The CDR3 spells CASSQPGDNEQFF. The CDR3 DNA is TGCGCCAGCAGCCAGCCAGGGGACAATGAGCAGTTCTTC.

The genes are TRBV20-1 and TRBJ2-1; D ambiguous. Germline CDR1 and CDR2: DFQATT and SNEGSKA (reference sequence). V was clipped by 3 bases and J by 7 bases, with 7 bases between them. CDR3 length: 11 residues. CDR3 protein: CSARSGNEQFF. As DNA, the CDR3 is TGCAGTGCTAGGAGTGGTAATGAGCAGTTCTTC.

The chain joins TRBV3-1 to TRBJ2-1; no firm D call. The CDR3 extends over 17 amino acids. The germline V gene has CDR1 LGHDT and CDR2 YNNKEL (reference sequence). Trimming removed 0 bases from V and 2 bases from J, with 14 bases in between. The DNA for the CDR3 is TGTGCCAGCAGCCAAGATCCAGGTGCCCGCGCCTACAATGAGCAGTTCTTC. Amino acids: CASSQDPGARAYNEQFF.

The genes are TRBV5-1 and TRBJ1-6; TRBD1 aligns across 7 bases. This CDR3 is 17 amino acids long. Germline V gene lookup returns CDR1 SGHRS and CDR2 YFSETQ. The junction had 14 bases not matched to a gene; V was cut back by 4 bases and J by 7 bases. In nucleotides, the CDR3 is TGCGCCAGCAGCCCTTCGGACGAGGGGGCACCAAATTCACCCCTCCACTTT. Its translation: CASSPSDEGAPNSPLHF.

The J gene is TRBJ2-2, the V gene TRBV5-6; D unresolved. The CDR3 is 16 residues long. Germline CDR1 SGHDT, CDR2 YYEEEE. V lost 5 bases and J 0 bases, leaving 14 bases between the germline ends. The CDR3 DNA is TGTGCCAGCAGGTTAACCGCTGCATCGAACACCGGGGAGCTGTTTTTT. Amino acids: CASRLTAASNTGELFF.

This clonotype came up once. The rearrangement links TRBV3-1 to TRBJ1-4, with D unresolved. This CDR3 spans 15 amino acids. V shed 0 bases and J shed 8 bases, with 13 bases lying between them. Germline V gene lookup returns CDR1 LGHDT and CDR2 YNNKEL (reference sequence). The DNA of the CDR3 is TGTGCCAGCAGCCAAGACGTGTCTTCTACGGAAAAACTGTTTTTT. Its protein product is CASSQDVSSTEKLFF.

This clonotype was seen once. The chain joins TRBV14 to TRBJ1-1, with 8 bases that match TRBD1. Germline V gene lookup returns CDR1 SGHDN and CDR2 FVKESK. The CDR3 spans 16 residues. The ends lost 4 bases at V and 0 bases at J; junction bases unmatched: 7. The CDR3 DNA is TGTGCCAGCAGCCCATGGACAGGGACGCTGAACACTGAAGCTTTCTTT. It codes for CASSPWTGTLNTEAFF.

This chain connects TRBV14 to TRBJ2-1; D remains ambiguous. Germline V gene data show CDR1 as SGHDN and CDR2 as FVKESK. CDR3 size: 13 residues. Trimming cost V 4 bases and J 7 bases, with 11 bases left between them. The CDR3 is CASSLRAVNEQFF. CDR3 in DNA: TGTGCCAGCAGCCTTCGGGCGGTAAATGAGCAGTTCTTC.

V is TRBV19 and J is TRBJ2-1; perhaps D is TRBD1 or TRBD2 (5 bases each). Trimming stripped 3 bases from V and 12 bases from J, with 21 bases between. The CDR3 consists of 15 residues. Germline assignment: CDR1 LNHDA and CDR2 SQIVND (reference sequence). CDR3 in DNA: TGTGCCAGTAGTATGGGGACGTCGTACTCACCGGGGCAGTTCTTC. Translation: CASSMGTSYSPGQFF.